One sample yielded the 22 T cell receptor beta chains listed below, sequenced in a study of T cells after yellow fever vaccination. TCRdb re-derived calls from the 5' RACE reads in MiXCR, one entry per CDR3 protein. The sample lists about 370,000 distinct CDR3 sequences; approximately 10% were seen once. Sample: PBMCs, taken on the day of the first yellow fever vaccination. These TCRs come from a man between 18 and 29 years old who received the YFV17D yellow fever vaccine.

This clonotype was seen a few times. This CDR3 reads CASGPGTGGVGQFF. The CDR3 DNA reads as TGCGCCAGCGGACCAGGGACAGGGGGCGTAGGGCAGTTCTTC. The chain combines TRBV4-3 with TRBJ2-1; 12 bases align to TRBD1. Germline loops: CDR1 LGHNA, CDR2 YSLEER. This CDR3 region has 14 residues. V lost 8 bases, J lost 12 bases, and 11 bases stayed unmatched.

This clonotype turned up a few times. The chain couples TRBV5-1 to TRBJ2-3; no clear D gene. Trimming shortened V by 5 bases and J by 0 bases, and 13 bases separated the two germline ends. The CDR3 consists of 15 residues. The germline gives CDR1 SGHRS, CDR2 YFSETQ. CDR3 protein: CASSWRTVSTDTQYF. As DNA, the CDR3 is TGCGCCAGCAGTTGGCGGACGGTGAGCACAGATACGCAGTATTTT.

The rearrangement links TRBV4-3 to TRBJ1-6; D ambiguous. Germline values: CDR1 LGHNA, CDR2 YSLEER. The CDR3 loop spans 14 amino acids. The V end was cut by 1 base, the J end by 10 bases, with 11 bases between. CDR3 amino acids: CASSQVGASSPLHF. CDR3 bases: TGCGCCAGCAGCCAAGTCGGTGCGTCGTCACCCCTCCACTTT.

This clonotype was counted many times. V is TRBV5-1 and J is TRBJ2-3; D remains ambiguous. V was shortened by 0 bases and J by 6 bases, with 11 bases between the two germline ends. This CDR3 has 14 residues. Germline assignment: CDR1 SGHRS and CDR2 YFSETQ. DNA for the CDR3: TGCGCCAGCAGCTTGGGGGTTACGGCTGATACGCAGTATTTT. Amino acid sequence: CASSLGVTADTQYF.

The chain recombines TRBV5-1 with TRBJ2-3, with D hard to call. CDR1 SGHRS and CDR2 YFSETQ come from the germline V gene. Trimming removed 0 bases at V and 0 bases at J, with 8 bases between. The CDR3 covers 15 residues. The CDR3 region has the DNA TGCGCCAGCAGCTTGGGAACGAGAAGCACAGATACGCAGTATTTT. Its translation is CASSLGTRSTDTQYF.

The chain uses TRBV2 and TRBJ1-5, with D unclear. The CDR3 loop spans 16 amino acids. CDR1 is SNHLY and CDR2 is FYNNEI in the germline V gene. V was pared by 0 bases and J by 3 bases, with 12 bases between. CDR3 in DNA: TGTGCCAGCAGTGAAGCGCTTCGAGGGTACAATCAGCCCCAGCATTTT. It specifies CASSEALRGYNQPQHF.

This clonotype has at least ten counts. This rearrangement joins TRBV2 to TRBJ2-1; D is undetermined. Per germline, CDR1 SNHLY and CDR2 FYNNEI. V gave up 1 base and J gave up 7 bases, with 5 bases separating them. CDR3 length: 12 amino acids. CDR3 sequence reads: CASSEDANEQFF. The CDR3 region has the DNA TGTGCCAGCAGTGAAGACGCTAATGAGCAGTTCTTC.

About this clonotype itself: A junction boundary mismatches the germline segment, possibly from a read error. This chain links TRBV4-3 with TRBJ2-7; 7 bases map to TRBD2. Germline loops: CDR1 LGHNA, CDR2 YSLEER. This CDR3 has 18 amino acids. The CDR3: CACSHQLGTAGEPYEQYF. The DNA of the CDR3 is TGCGCCTGCAGCCACCAACTCGGGACTGCGGGGGAGCCCTACGAGCAGTACTTC.

The CDR3 protein is CASPRDMNTGELFF. Written as DNA, the CDR3 is TGTGCCAGCCCTAGGGACATGAACACCGGGGAGCTGTTTTTT. V gene TRBV7-2 combines with J gene TRBJ2-2; TRBD1 is a possible D gene (6 bases). Germline CDR1 is SGHTA and CDR2 is FQGNSA. The V gene lost 8 bases and the J gene lost 1 base, with 11 bases spanning the gap. The CDR3 has 14 residues.

The chain joins TRBV12-3 or TRBV12-4 to TRBJ2-1; D is perhaps TRBD1 (6 bases). Trimming took off 5 bases at V and 1 base at J, with 9 bases between the two ends. The CDR3 consists of 14 residues. The CDR3 region is CASSQDRSYNEQFF. The CDR3 nucleotides read TGTGCCAGCAGTCAGGACAGATCCTACAATGAGCAGTTCTTC.

The J gene is TRBJ2-2, the V gene TRBV11-2; D possibly matches TRBD1 or TRBD2 (5 bases each). This CDR3 is built from 16 residues. Deletions cut 1 base from V and 10 bases from J, with 19 bases between. Germline loops: CDR1 SGHAT, CDR2 FQNNGV. The chain's CDR3 is CASSLARGPRSVELFF. In DNA form, the CDR3 reads TGTGCCAGCAGCTTAGCCCGGGGACCGCGGTCGGTGGAGCTGTTTTTT. Looking up the rest from reference TRBV11-2 and TRBJ2-2 gives the full variable domain: EAGVAQSPRYKIIEKRQSVAFWCNPISGHATLYWYQQILGQGPKLLIQFQNNGVVDDSQLPKDRFSAERLKGVDSTLKIQPAKLEDSAVYLCASSLARGPRSVELFFGEGSRLTVL.

This clonotype was seen more than once but under ten times. This chain uses TRBV5-1 with TRBJ2-3, with 11 bases fitting TRBD2. The CDR3 is made up of 16 amino acids. Germline V gene lookup returns CDR1 SGHRS and CDR2 YFSETQ. Germline trimming cut 4 bases from V and 2 bases from J; bases unmatched to any gene: 6. This CDR3 reads CASSPGTSGLTDTQYF. The DNA for the CDR3 is TGCGCCAGCAGCCCGGGGACTAGCGGCCTCACAGATACGCAGTATTTT.

The chain carries TRBV27 and TRBJ2-5; 7 bases map to TRBD2. The CDR3 sequence is 14 residues long. CDR1 and CDR2 (germline): MNHEY, SMNVEV (reference sequence). Unmatched junction bases numbered 6, after V lost 3 bases and J lost 5 bases. CDR3 protein: CASSFVWGGETQYF. CDR3 in DNA: TGTGCCAGCAGTTTCGTTTGGGGGGGGGAGACCCAGTACTTC.

The chain employs TRBV12-3 or TRBV12-4 and TRBJ2-5, with 8 positions matching TRBD2. The V gene end was trimmed by 3 bases and the J gene end by 2 bases; junction bases not matched to a gene: 5. CDR3 size: 15 residues. The CDR3 loop is CASSFVSGGQETQYF. DNA of the CDR3: TGTGCCAGCAGTTTCGTCAGCGGGGGACAAGAGACCCAGTACTTC.

The chain is built from TRBV7-6 and TRBJ2-5, with 11 bases that match TRBD2. Germline-derived CDR1 and CDR2 are SGHVS and FNYEAQ. With 4 bases clipped from V and 5 bases from J, the junction kept 6 bases outside the gene matches. The CDR3 has 15 residues. The CDR3 DNA sequence: TGTGCCAGCAGCTCTATGACTAGCGGGACGGAGACCCAGTACTTC. Translation: CASSSMTSGTETQYF.

In this sample, this clonotype turned up many times. This sequence joins TRBV5-4 and TRBJ2-3, with a weak D call TRBD2 (6 bases). The germline V gene has CDR1 SGHNT and CDR2 YYREEE (reference sequence). This CDR3 is built from 15 residues. The V and J ends lost 4 bases and 3 bases respectively, with 15 bases between them. The CDR3 region is CASSLGGVRTDTQYF. CDR3 in DNA: TGTGCCAGCAGCCTCGGGGGAGTAAGGACAGATACGCAGTATTTT.

This clonotype was detected only a few times. The rearrangement joins TRBV5-1 to TRBJ2-7; D remains unclear. The CDR3 contains 14 residues. The germline V gene encodes CDR1 SGHRS and CDR2 YFSETQ. With 0 bases removed from V and 0 bases from J, the gap between germline ends came to 7 bases. The CDR3 bases are TGCGCCAGCAGCTTGGTGCAAGGCTCCTACGAGCAGTACTTC. Residues: CASSLVQGSYEQYF.

This clonotype was counted ten times or more. This sequence joins TRBV18 and TRBJ2-3; D is ambiguous. CDR1 and CDR2 (germline): KGHSH, LQKENI. V was cut by 1 base and J by 8 bases, with 4 bases left in between. The CDR3 runs 11 residues. CDR3 sequence (DNA): TGTGCCAGCTCACCACAGACTACGCAGTATTTT. It encodes CASSPQTTQYF.

The rearrangement joins TRBV20-1 to TRBJ1-5; tentative D call: TRBD1 (6 bases). CDR1 and CDR2 (germline): DFQATT, SNEGSKA (reference sequence). V lost 6 bases and J lost 0, with 12 bases in between. The CDR3 contains 14 residues. DNA for the CDR3: TGCAGTGCCACGGACAGCTATAGCAATCAGCCCCAGCATTTT. As protein: CSATDSYSNQPQHF.

This clonotype was observed a few times. The V call is TRBV7-8, the J call TRBJ1-6; 8 bases align to TRBD1. The J segment lost 10 bases and the V segment lost 3 bases, leaving 8 bases of the junction unmatched. CDR3 length: 15 amino acids. CDR1 is SGHVS and CDR2 is FQNEAQ in the germline V gene. As DNA, the CDR3 is TGTGCCAGCAGCTTGATACGGACAGGGCCCTCACCCCTCCACTTT. Its protein product is CASSLIRTGPSPLHF.

This clonotype was recorded a few times. The chain has TRBV4-3 and TRBJ1-1, with unresolved D. This CDR3 has 13 residues. V lost 1 base and J 1 base, leaving 4 bases between the germline ends. Per the germline V gene, CDR1 is LGHNA and CDR2 is YSLEER. The CDR3 sequence is CASSQAANTEAFF. For the CDR3, the DNA is TGCGCCAGCAGCCAAGCAGCGAACACTGAAGCTTTCTTT.

This chain connects TRBV7-4 to TRBJ1-6; tentatively, D is TRBD1 (5 bases). Deletions cut 1 base from V and 1 base from J, with 14 bases between. CDR3 length: 18 amino acids. CDR1 SGHVT and CDR2 SQSDAQ come from the germline V gene. In DNA form, the CDR3 reads TGTGCCAGCAGCTTAGATACTCAGGGCGTTTCCTATAATTCACCCCTCCACTTT. Its translation is CASSLDTQGVSYNSPLHF. Supplemented by reference TRBV7-4 and TRBJ1-6, the full variable domain reads GAGVSQSPRYKVAKRGRDVALRCDSISGHVTLYWYRQTLGQGSEVLTYSQSDAQRDKSGRPSGRFSAERPERSVSTLKIQRTEQGDSAVYLCASSLDTQGVSYNSPLHFGNGTRLTVT.